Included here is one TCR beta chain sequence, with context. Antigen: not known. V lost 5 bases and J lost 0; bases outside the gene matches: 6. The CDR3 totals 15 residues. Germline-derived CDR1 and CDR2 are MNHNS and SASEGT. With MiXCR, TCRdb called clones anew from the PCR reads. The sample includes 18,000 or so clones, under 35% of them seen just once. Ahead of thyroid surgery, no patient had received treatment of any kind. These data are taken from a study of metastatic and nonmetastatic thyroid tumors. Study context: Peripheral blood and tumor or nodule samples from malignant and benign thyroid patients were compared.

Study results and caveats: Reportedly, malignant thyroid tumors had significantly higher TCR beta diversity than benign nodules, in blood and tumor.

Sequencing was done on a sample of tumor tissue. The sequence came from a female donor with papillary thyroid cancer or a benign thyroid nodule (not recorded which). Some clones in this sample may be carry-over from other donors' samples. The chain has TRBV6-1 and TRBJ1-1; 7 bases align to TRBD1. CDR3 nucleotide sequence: TGTGCCAGCAGTAAGGACAGGACGCTGAACACTGAAGCTTTCTTT. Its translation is CASSKDRTLNTEAFF.